This TCR beta chain was documented in a study of post-analysis software for immune sequencing data. Study-level information: Relapsing-remitting, secondary progressive and progressive-relapsing forms made up the multiple sclerosis disease courses.

The V end was cut by 5 bases, the J end by 3 bases, with 13 bases between. The CDR3 is 14 amino acids. CDR1 is MNHNS, CDR2 SASEGT, per germline. Findings and limits, study-wide: Significantly decreased normalized Chao1 diversity was recorded for multiple sclerosis patients relative to controls. When patients were compared with controls, about 5 TRBV segments were more frequent, TRBV5-6, TRBV5-1 and TRBV20-1 among them.

The sample holds a few counts of this clonotype. Its antigen is currently unknown. TCR beta cDNA libraries included unique molecular identifiers. Via MiXCR, TCRdb re-called the PCR reads, giving one row per CDR3 protein. The profile shows some 700,000 distinct CDR3 sequences, roughly three fifths of them singletons. Material: blood. The chain is built from TRBV6-1 and TRBJ1-1, with a tentative D call TRBD1 (5 bases). This sequence was found in a girl under 10 years old with multiple sclerosis. The CDR3 DNA is TGTGCCAGCAGTTTCAGGGAAGGAGACACTGAAGCTTTCTTT. Residues: CASSFREGDTEAFF.